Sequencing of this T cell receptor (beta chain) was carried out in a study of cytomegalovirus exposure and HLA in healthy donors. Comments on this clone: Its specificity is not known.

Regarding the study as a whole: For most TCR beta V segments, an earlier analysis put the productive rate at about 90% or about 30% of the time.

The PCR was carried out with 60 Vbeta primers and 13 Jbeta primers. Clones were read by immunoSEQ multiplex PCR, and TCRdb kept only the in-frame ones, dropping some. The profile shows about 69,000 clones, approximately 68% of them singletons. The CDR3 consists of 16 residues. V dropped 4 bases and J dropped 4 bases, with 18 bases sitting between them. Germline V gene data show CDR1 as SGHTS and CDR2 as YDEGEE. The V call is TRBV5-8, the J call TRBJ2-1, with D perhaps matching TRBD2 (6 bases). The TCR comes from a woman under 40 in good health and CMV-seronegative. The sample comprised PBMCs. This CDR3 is CASSPTPGRGYNEQFF. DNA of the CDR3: TGTGCCAGCAGCCCCACCCCCGGCCGGGGGTACAATGAGCAGTTCTTC.